This T cell receptor (beta chain) stems from a study of shared clonotypes between healthy human individuals. At the level of the study: The study used three CD4 naive, three CD4 memory, two CD8 naive and one CD8 memory plate per donor.

Division of CD4+ cells produced a CD45RA+ naive subset and a CD45RA-negative memory subset. About 30,000 T cell genomes (approximately 190 ng DNA) went into each sorted-subset replicate. TCRdb keeps only in-frame clones here, not all; method: immunoSEQ multiplex PCR. The sample has around 2.1 million clones; approximately 96% are singletons. The CDR3 consists of 14 residues. Trimming removed 6 bases at V and 7 bases at J, with 15 bases between. Germline values: CDR1 LNHDA, CDR2 SQIVND (reference sequence). Whole-study findings and limits: Around 5.4% of naive CD4 clonotypes were common to a few donors.

This clone is a singleton in its sample. The target antigen is unknown. The genes are TRBV19 and TRBJ1-4, with TRBD1 as a possible D gene (6 bases). The origin of this receptor is a man aged 18 to 30 in good health. Sequencing was done on a sample of naive CD4+ T cells sorted from blood. Stated subset: CD45RA+ positively selected. CDR3: CASSGTGLSEKLFF. The DNA of the CDR3 is TGTGCCAGTAGCGGCACAGGGTTAAGTGAAAAACTGTTTTTT.